This passage covers 9 T cell receptor beta chains from one sample sequenced in a study of PD-1 blockade in mismatch repair-deficient tumors. Sequenced by immunoSEQ multiplex PCR; TCRdb stores in-frame clones only, minus some. The sample has 100,000 to 150,000 clones; 86% are singletons. The sample in question was peripheral blood, obtained 44 weeks after starting pembrolizumab. The receptors were sampled from an adult with mismatch repair-deficient cancer.

V usage is TRBV2 and J usage is TRBJ2-7; a weak D match, TRBD1 (6 bases). This CDR3 has 12 amino acids. Looked up from germline, CDR1 is SNHLY and CDR2 is FYNNEI. The germline V and J ends were trimmed by 0 bases and 7 bases, with 7 bases remaining between them. CDR3 coding DNA: TGTGCCAGCAGTGAAGCGCAGGGGGAGCAGTACTTC. This encodes CASSEAQGEQYF.

The CDR3 DNA is TGTGCCAGCAGTTACCACAGAGGCAGGGGTTTGCAAGAGACCCAGTACTTC. Residues: CASSYHRGRGLQETQYF. J is TRBJ2-5 and V is TRBV28, with D tentatively TRBD1 (6 bases). V was pared by 4 bases and J by 2 bases, with 20 bases between. This CDR3 comprises 17 residues. Germline V lookup: CDR1 MDHEN, CDR2 SYDVKM.

The genes are TRBV20-1 and TRBJ2-7; D not resolved. Germline V gene lookup returns CDR1 DFQATT and CDR2 SNEGSKA (reference sequence). CDR3 length equals 10 residues. V lost 6 bases, J lost 7 bases, and 10 bases lay in between. CDR3 loop: CSAPAREQYF. The CDR3 coding sequence is TGCAGTGCCCCCGCGAGGGAGCAGTACTTC.

The CDR3 region has the DNA TGTGCCAGTAGTATAGCACAGGGCTCTGAAGCTTTCTTT. It encodes CASSIAQGSEAFF. This chain connects TRBV19 to TRBJ1-1; tentative D call: TRBD1 (6 bases). Per the germline V gene, CDR1 is LNHDA and CDR2 is SQIVND (reference sequence). This CDR3 contains 13 residues. The V gene lost 1 base and the J gene lost 6 bases, with 9 bases spanning the gap.

The chain couples TRBV7-9 to TRBJ2-3; D gene uncertain. Trimming pared 5 bases from V and 8 bases from J, leaving 11 bases between. The CDR3 runs 12 residues. Germline V gene data show CDR1 as SEHNR and CDR2 as FQNEAQ (reference sequence). CDR3 amino acids: CASSTPTGTQYF. As DNA, the CDR3 is TGTGCCAGCAGCACCCCGACGGGTACGCAGTATTTT.

The V and J genes are TRBV4-2 and TRBJ2-1; possibly TRBD1 for D (7 bases). V was pared by 0 bases and J by 10 bases, with 22 bases between. The CDR3 has 17 amino acids. CDR1 and CDR2 from the germline V gene are LGHNA and YNFKEQ. In nucleotides, the CDR3 is TGTGCCAGCAGCCAAGAGTCCCGAACAGGGGTCCGGGGGGAGCAGTTCTTC. Its translation is CASSQESRTGVRGEQFF.

Only a few counts were recorded for this clone. The chain carries TRBV9 and TRBJ2-7; TRBD1 agrees at 9 bases. The germline CDR1 and CDR2 sequences are SGDLS and YYNGEE. J gave up 5 bases and V 3 bases, and 9 bases lay outside the gene matches. CDR3 length equals 15 residues. CDR3 coding DNA: TGTGCCAGCAGCGCCCCCGGGACAGGGTCCCACGAGCAGTACTTC. Its protein is CASSAPGTGSHEQYF.

The rearrangement links TRBV18 to TRBJ2-5; the D gene is possibly TRBD1 (5 bases). Germline V CDR1 and CDR2: KGHSH, LQKENI. The CDR3 contains 22 residues. V was pared by 1 base and J by 4 bases, with 34 bases between. The CDR3 coding sequence is TGTGCCAGCTCACCACTGTTTGGAACGCCACAAATCGACAGAAGGATCATAGAGACCCAGTACTTC. Translation: CASSPLFGTPQIDRRIIETQYF.

V usage is TRBV6-6 and J usage is TRBJ1-1; D is unresolved. Germline values: CDR1 MNHNY, CDR2 SVGAGI (reference sequence). This CDR3 spans 11 amino acids. V dropped 1 base and J dropped 7 bases, with 4 bases sitting between them. CDR3 sequence: CASSYWIEAFF. CDR3 in DNA: TGTGCCAGCAGTTACTGGATTGAAGCTTTCTTT.